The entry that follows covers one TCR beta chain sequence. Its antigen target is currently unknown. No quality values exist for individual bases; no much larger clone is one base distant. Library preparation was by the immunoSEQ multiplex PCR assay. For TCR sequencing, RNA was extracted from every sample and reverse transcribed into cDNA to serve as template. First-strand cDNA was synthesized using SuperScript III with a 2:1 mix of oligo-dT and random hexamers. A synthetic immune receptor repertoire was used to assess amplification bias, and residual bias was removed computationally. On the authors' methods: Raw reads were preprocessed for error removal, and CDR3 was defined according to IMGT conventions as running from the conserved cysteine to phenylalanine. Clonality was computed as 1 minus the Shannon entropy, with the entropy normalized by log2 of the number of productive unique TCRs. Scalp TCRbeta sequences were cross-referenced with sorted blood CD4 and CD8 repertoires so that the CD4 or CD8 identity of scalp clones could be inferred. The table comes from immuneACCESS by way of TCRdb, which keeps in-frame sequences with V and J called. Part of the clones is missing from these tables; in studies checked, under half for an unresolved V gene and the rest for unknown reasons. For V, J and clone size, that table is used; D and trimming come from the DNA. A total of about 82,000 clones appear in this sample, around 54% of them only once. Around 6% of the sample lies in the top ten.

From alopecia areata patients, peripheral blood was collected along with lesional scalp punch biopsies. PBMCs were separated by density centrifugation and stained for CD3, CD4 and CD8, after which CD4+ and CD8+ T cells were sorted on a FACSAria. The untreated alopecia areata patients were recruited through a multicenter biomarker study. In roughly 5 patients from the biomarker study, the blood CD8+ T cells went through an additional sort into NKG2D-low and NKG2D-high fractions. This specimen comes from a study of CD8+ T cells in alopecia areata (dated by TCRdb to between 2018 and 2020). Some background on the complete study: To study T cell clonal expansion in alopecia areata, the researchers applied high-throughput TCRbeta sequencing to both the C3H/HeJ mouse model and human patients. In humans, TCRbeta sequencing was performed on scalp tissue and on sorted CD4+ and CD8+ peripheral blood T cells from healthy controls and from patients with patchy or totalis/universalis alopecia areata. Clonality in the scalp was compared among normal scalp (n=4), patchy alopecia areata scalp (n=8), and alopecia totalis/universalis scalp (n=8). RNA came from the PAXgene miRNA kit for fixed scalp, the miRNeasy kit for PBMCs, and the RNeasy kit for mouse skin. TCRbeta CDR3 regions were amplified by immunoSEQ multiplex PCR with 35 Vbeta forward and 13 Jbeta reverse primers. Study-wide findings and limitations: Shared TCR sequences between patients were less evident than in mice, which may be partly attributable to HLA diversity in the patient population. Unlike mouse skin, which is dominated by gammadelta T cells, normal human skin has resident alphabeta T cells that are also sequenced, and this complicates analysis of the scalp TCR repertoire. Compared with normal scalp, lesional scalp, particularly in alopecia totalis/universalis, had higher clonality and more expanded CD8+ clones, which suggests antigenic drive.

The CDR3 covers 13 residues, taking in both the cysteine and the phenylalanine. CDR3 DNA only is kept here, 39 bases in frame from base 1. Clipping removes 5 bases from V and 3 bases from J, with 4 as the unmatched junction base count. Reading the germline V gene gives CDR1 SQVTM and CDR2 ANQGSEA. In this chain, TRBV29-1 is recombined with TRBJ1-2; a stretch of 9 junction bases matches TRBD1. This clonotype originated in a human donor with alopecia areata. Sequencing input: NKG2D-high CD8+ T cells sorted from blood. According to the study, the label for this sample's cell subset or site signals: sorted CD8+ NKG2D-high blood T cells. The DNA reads TGCAGCGTTAAACGACAGGGGGACTATGGCTACACCTTC. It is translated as CSVKRQGDYGYTF.